This T cell receptor (beta chain) appears in the sequencing data of a study of blood T cell repertoires in COVID-19. About the study: Whether acute or convalescent, the COVID-19 samples came from the United States, Italy and Spain.

Clones were read by immunoSEQ multiplex PCR, and TCRdb kept only the in-frame ones, dropping some. In the table there are about 140,000 clones, approximately 78% of which are singletons. The CDR3 consists of 14 residues. V shed 4 bases, J shed 10 bases, and the junction held 8 bases outside the gene matches. The germline V gene has CDR1 SEHNR and CDR2 FQNEAQ (reference sequence). The specimen sequenced was peripheral blood. This clonotype originated in a woman of 80 years or more with acute or convalescent COVID-19. The chain links TRBV7-9 to TRBJ2-1; 9 bases are a match to TRBD2. CDR3 in amino acids: CASSSPLAGREQFF. CDR3 sequence (DNA): TGTGCCAGCAGCTCACCGCTAGCGGGACGGGAGCAGTTCTTC.